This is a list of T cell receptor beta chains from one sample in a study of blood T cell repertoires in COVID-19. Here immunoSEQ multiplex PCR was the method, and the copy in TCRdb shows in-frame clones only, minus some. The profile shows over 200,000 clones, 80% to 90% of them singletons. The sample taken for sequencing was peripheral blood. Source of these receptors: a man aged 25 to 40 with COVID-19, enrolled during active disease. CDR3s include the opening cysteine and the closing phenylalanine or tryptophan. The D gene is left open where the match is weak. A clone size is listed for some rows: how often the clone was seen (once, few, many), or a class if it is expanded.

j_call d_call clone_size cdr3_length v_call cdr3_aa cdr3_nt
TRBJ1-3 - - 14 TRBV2 CASSVEAWGNTIYF TGTGCCAGCAGTGTAGAAGCCTGGGGAAACACCATATATTTT
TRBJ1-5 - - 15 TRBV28 CASSLGGGPNQPQHF TGTGCCAGCAGCTTGGGGGGGGGTCCCAATCAGCCCCAGCATTTT
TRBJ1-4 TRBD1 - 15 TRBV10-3 CAISVGQDSSEKLFF TGTGCCATCAGTGTGGGACAGGATAGTAGCGAAAAACTGTTTTTT
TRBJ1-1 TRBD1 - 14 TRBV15 CATSRNPQGTEAFF TGTGCCACCAGCAGAAATCCACAGGGGACTGAAGCTTTCTTT
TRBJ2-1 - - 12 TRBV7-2 CASSVQGNEQFF TGTGCCAGCAGCGTTCAGGGCAATGAGCAGTTCTTC
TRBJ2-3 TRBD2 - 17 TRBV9 CASSVGERGGPTDTQYF TGTGCCAGCAGCGTAGGTGAGCGGGGGGGCCCCACAGATACGCAGTATTTT
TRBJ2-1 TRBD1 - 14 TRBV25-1 CASSDNTGGNEQFF TGTGCCAGCAGTGATAATACAGGGGGCAATGAGCAGTTCTTC
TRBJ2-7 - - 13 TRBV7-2 CASSLVTGSEQYF TGTGCCAGCAGCTTAGTCACGGGGAGCGAGCAGTACTTC
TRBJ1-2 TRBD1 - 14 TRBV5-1 CASSLVRGIDGYTF TGCGCCAGCAGCTTAGTCAGGGGGATCGACGGCTACACCTTC
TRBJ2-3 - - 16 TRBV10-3 CAIMEEQGVGTDTQYF TGTGCCATCATGGAGGAACAGGGTGTCGGCACAGATACGCAGTATTTT
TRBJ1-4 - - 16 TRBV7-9 CASSLGGPPTNEKLFF TGTGCCAGCAGCCTCGGCGGGCCCCCAACTAATGAAAAACTGTTTTTT
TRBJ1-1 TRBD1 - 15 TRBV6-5 CASSYSWTGGTEAFF TGTGCCAGCAGTTACTCGTGGACAGGGGGTACTGAAGCTTTCTTT
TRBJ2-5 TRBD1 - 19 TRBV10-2 CASSEIVGTGRGYQETQYF TGCGCCAGCAGTGAGATAGTAGGGACAGGTAGAGGGTACCAAGAGACCCAGTACTTC
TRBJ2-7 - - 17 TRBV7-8 CASSPAGDTSSSYEQYF TGTGCCAGCAGCCCAGCAGGGGACACATCCTCCTCCTACGAGCAGTACTTC
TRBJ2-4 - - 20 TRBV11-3 CASSLKVWQGGLLAKNIQYF TGTGCCAGCAGCTTAAAGGTTTGGCAGGGCGGCCTACTAGCCAAAAACATTCAGTACTTC
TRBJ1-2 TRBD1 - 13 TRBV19 CASSLGQGDGYTF TGTGCCAGTAGCCTGGGACAGGGTGATGGCTACACCTTC
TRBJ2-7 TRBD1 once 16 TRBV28 CASSPSGQTLSYEQYF TGTGCCAGCAGTCCCTCGGGACAGACCCTCTCCTACGAGCAGTACTTC
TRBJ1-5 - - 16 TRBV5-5 CASSLAGSRLNQPQHF TGTGCCAGCAGCTTGGCTGGGTCCCGACTGAATCAGCCCCAGCATTTT
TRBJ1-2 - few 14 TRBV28 CASSLSGTNYGYTF TGTGCCAGCAGTTTATCCGGGACTAACTATGGCTACACCTTC
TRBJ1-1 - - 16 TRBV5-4 CASSPPDRRMNTEAFF TGTGCCAGCAGCCCGCCGGACAGAAGGATGAACACTGAAGCTTTCTTT
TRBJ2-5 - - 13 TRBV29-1 CSVWGGLKETQYF TGCAGCGTTTGGGGGGGCCTGAAGGAGACCCAGTACTTC
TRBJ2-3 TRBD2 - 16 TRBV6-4 CASSYGLAGGLDTQYF TGTGCCAGCAGTTACGGACTAGCGGGAGGGCTAGATACGCAGTATTTT
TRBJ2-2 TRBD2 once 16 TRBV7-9 CASSSRLAANTGELFF TGTGCCAGCAGCTCAAGACTAGCGGCAAACACCGGGGAGCTGTTTTTT
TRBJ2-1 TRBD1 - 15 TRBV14 CASSQAAGQGNEQFF TGTGCCAGCAGCCAAGCGGCGGGACAGGGCAATGAGCAGTTCTTC
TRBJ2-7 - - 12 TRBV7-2 CASSLVGRGQYF TGTGCCAGCAGCTTAGTCGGGCGGGGGCAGTACTTC
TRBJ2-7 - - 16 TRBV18 CASSPPGGRSSYEQYF TGTGCCAGCTCACCACCCGGGGGAAGGAGCTCCTACGAGCAGTACTTC
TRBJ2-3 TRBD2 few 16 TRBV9 CASTPSGSRVTDTQYF TGTGCCAGCACCCCCAGCGGGAGTCGTGTCACAGATACGCAGTATTTT
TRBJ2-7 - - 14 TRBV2 CASSGTQMGYEQYF TGTGCCAGCAGTGGGACACAGATGGGTTACGAGCAGTACTTC
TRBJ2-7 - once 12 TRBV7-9 CASSSTVDEQYF TGTGCCAGCAGCTCTACAGTGGACGAGCAGTACTTC
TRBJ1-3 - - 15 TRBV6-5 CASSYSSRAGNTIYF TGTGCCAGCAGTTACTCTAGCAGGGCGGGAAACACCATATATTTT
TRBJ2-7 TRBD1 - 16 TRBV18 CASSPRTGQGAEEQYF TGTGCCAGCTCACCACGAACGGGACAGGGGGCGGAGGAGCAGTACTTC
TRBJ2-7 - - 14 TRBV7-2 CASSLDPSRYEQYF TGTGCCAGCAGCTTAGATCCTAGTCGGTACGAGCAGTACTTC
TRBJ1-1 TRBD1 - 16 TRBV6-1 CASSDRDRITNTEAFF TGTGCCAGCAGTGACCGGGACAGGATCACGAACACTGAAGCTTTCTTT
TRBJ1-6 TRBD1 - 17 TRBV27 CASSPKGQVLRDSPLHF TGTGCCAGCAGTCCCAAGGGACAGGTCCTACGAGATTCACCCCTCCACTTT
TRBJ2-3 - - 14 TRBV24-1 CATQRTASTDTQYF TGTGCCACCCAGAGGACAGCTAGCACAGATACGCAGTATTTT
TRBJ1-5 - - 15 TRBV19 CASSMTAYSNQPQHF TGTGCCAGTAGTATGACAGCTTATAGCAATCAGCCCCAGCATTTT
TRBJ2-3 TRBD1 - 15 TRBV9 CASSYGQGVTDTQYF TGTGCCAGCAGCTACGGACAGGGGGTTACAGATACGCAGTATTTT
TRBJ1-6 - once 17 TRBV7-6 CASSLTQAPSYNSPLHF TGTGCCAGCAGCTTGACGCAGGCTCCCTCCTATAATTCACCCCTCCACTTT
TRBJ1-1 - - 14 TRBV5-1 CASSPGLGNTEAFF TGCGCCAGCAGTCCGGGTCTGGGGAACACTGAAGCTTTCTTT
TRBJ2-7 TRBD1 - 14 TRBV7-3 CASSTTGGGYEQYF TGTGCCAGCAGCACTACAGGGGGCGGCTACGAGCAGTACTTC
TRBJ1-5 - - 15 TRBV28 CASFSRGAGNQPQHF TGTGCCAGCTTTTCGCGGGGGGCGGGCAATCAGCCCCAGCATTTT
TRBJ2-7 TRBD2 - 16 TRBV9 CASSVNPSGRSYEQYF TGTGCCAGCAGCGTTAATCCTAGCGGGCGCTCCTACGAGCAGTACTTC
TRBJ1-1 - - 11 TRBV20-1 CSARERELGVF TGCAGTGCTAGAGAAAGGGAACTAGGAGTCTTT
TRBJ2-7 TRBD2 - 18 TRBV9 CASSGGGTSGSGGYEQYF TGTGCCAGCAGCGGCGGAGGGACTAGCGGGTCGGGGGGCTACGAGCAGTACTTC
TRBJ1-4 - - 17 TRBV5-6 CASSLKQGHATNEKLFF TGTGCCAGCAGCTTGAAACAGGGTCATGCAACTAATGAAAAACTGTTTTTT
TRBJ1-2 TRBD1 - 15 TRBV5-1 CASSRGQGIGVGYTF TGCGCCAGCAGCAGGGGACAGGGTATAGGGGTCGGCTACACCTTC
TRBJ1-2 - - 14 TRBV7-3 CASSPRAGLSGYTF TGTGCCAGCAGCCCTCGTGCGGGATTGAGTGGCTACACCTTC
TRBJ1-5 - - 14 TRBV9 CASSSGYSNQPQHF TGTGCCAGCAGCTCAGGGTATAGCAATCAGCCCCAGCATTTT
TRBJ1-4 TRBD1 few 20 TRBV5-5 CASSTTYRDRGDLANEKLFF TGTGCCAGCAGCACGACCTACCGGGACAGGGGGGATTTAGCTAATGAAAAACTGTTTTTT
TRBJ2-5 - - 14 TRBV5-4 CASSLVAVQETQYF TGTGCCAGCAGCTTGGTAGCAGTCCAAGAGACCCAGTACTTC
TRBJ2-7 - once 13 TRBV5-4 CASSLGPSGEQYF TGTGCCAGCAGCTTGGGTCCCTCCGGCGAGCAGTACTTC
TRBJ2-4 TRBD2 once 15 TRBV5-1 CASSIAGEVQNIQYF TGCGCCAGCAGCATAGCGGGAGAAGTCCAAAACATTCAGTACTTC